Following are 24 T cell receptor beta chains from one sample sequenced in a study. Sequencing was performed with immunoSEQ multiplex PCR; in TCRdb, only in-frame clones are kept and a portion is missing. The sample consists of 40,000 to 55,000 clones, over 90% of them appearing once. The sequencing input was PBMCs. These receptors all come from a man aged 35 to 55 with rheumatoid arthritis.

The CDR3 loop is CASSHLGAGGQETQYF. CDR3 DNA sequence: TGCGCCAGCAGCCACCTAGGGGCGGGGGGACAAGAGACCCAGTACTTC. The J gene is TRBJ2-5, the V gene TRBV5-1, with 8 bases that match TRBD2. CDR3 length: 16 residues. CDR1 and CDR2 (germline): SGHRS, YFSETQ. The V gene end was trimmed by 4 bases and the J gene end by 2 bases; junction bases not matched to a gene: 10.

As concerns this clone: One end of the junction varies from germline; a read error may be responsible. This chain links TRBV6-2 or TRBV6-3 with TRBJ2-7; 8 bases are shared with TRBD1. Germline V gene data show CDR1 as MNHEY and CDR2 as SVGEGT. The CDR3 is made up of 13 amino acids. CDR3 sequence reads: CASSSHPNAGGFF. The CDR3 bases are TGTGCCAGCAGTTCTCATCCCAACGCAGGGGGCTTTTTC.

V and J are TRBV19 and TRBJ2-1; D unclear. CDR1 is LNHDA, CDR2 SQIVND, per germline (reference sequence). This CDR3 spans 13 amino acids. V was trimmed by 3 bases and J by 7 bases, leaving 10 bases between them. The CDR3 loop is CASSIILGNEQFF. The CDR3 bases are TGTGCCAGTAGTATTATTCTAGGGAATGAGCAGTTCTTC.

This chain joins TRBV7-2 and TRBJ2-3; TRBD1 matches 7 bases. Per the germline V gene, CDR1 is SGHTA and CDR2 is FQGNSA. The CDR3 sequence is 14 residues long. The V segment lost 5 bases and the J segment 1 base; nucleotides outside the gene matches: 3. CDR3 in DNA: TGTGCCAGCAGCGACAGGGCGGGCACAGATACGCAGTATTTT. It yields the protein CASSDRAGTDTQYF.

V is TRBV3-1 (or the pseudogene TRBV3-2) and J is TRBJ1-1; no firm D call. The CDR3 extends over 16 amino acids. Trimming removed 4 bases at V and 3 bases at J, with 18 bases between. CDR1 and CDR2 (germline): LGHDT, YNNKEL (reference sequence). The CDR3 bases are TGTGCCAGCAGCCCCCGAGCCATCTGGTTAGACACTGAAGCTTTCTTT. Its translation: CASSPRAIWLDTEAFF.

The rearrangement joins TRBV5-1 to TRBJ2-1; 12 nucleotides agree with TRBD2. Per germline, CDR1 SGHRS and CDR2 YFSETQ. The CDR3 extends over 16 amino acids. After removal of 1 base from V and 6 bases from J, the junction contained 5 bases not matched to a gene. The CDR3 sequence is CASSLTSGGTGNEQFF. DNA of the CDR3: TGCGCCAGCAGCTTGACTAGCGGGGGGACCGGCAATGAGCAGTTCTTC.

The V gene is TRBV19, the J gene TRBJ1-2, with D tentatively TRBD1 (5 bases). Germline CDR1 reads LNHDA; CDR2 reads SQIVND (reference sequence). V lost 3 bases and J 6 bases, leaving 11 bases between the germline ends. CDR3 length: 13 residues. The CDR3: CASSMGRVDGYTF. CDR3 in DNA: TGTGCCAGTAGTATGGGCAGGGTTGATGGCTACACCTTC.

V is TRBV6-5 and J is TRBJ1-6; no clear D gene. Trimming pared 2 bases from V and 7 bases from J, leaving 6 bases between. In germline, CDR1 is MNHEY, CDR2 SVGAGI. This CDR3 is built from 13 residues. CDR3 DNA sequence: TGTGCCAGCAGTTACCCGGGGAATTCACCCCTCCACTTT. It encodes CASSYPGNSPLHF.

The chain recombines TRBV7-3 with TRBJ2-6; 11 nucleotides match TRBD2. Trimming took 5 bases from V and 0 from J; bases not matched to a gene: 6. Germline V gene data show CDR1 as SGHTA and CDR2 as FQGTGA. There are 18 residues in the CDR3. CDR3 residues: CASSTTSGSDSGANVLTF. Here the CDR3 DNA reads TGTGCCAGCAGCACCACTAGCGGGAGCGACTCTGGGGCCAACGTCCTGACTTTC.

This sequence joins TRBV4-2 and TRBJ1-2; D is perhaps TRBD1 (6 bases). Germline assignment: CDR1 LGHNA and CDR2 YNFKEQ. There are 14 residues in the CDR3. V lost 0 bases and J lost 10, with 15 bases in between. In DNA form, the CDR3 reads TGTGCCAGCAGCCAAGATTGGAGGACAGATATCTACACCTTC. Translated, it gives CASSQDWRTDIYTF.

The chain employs TRBV4-2 and TRBJ2-7; TRBD2 matches at 9 bases. CDR3 length: 15 amino acids. The V segment lost 0 bases and the J segment 2 bases; nucleotides outside the gene matches: 2. Germline lookup yields CDR1 LGHNA and CDR2 YNFKEQ. The DNA of the CDR3 is TGTGCCAGCAGCCAAGAGGCGGGAGGGCCCTACGAGCAGTACTTC. Protein sequence: CASSQEAGGPYEQYF.

The chain links TRBV28 to TRBJ2-7; TRBD2 might be the D (6 bases). CDR3 length: 10 residues. The germline V and J ends were trimmed by 10 bases and 3 bases, with 7 bases remaining between them. Germline CDR1 MDHEN, CDR2 SYDVKM. CDR3 bases: TGTGCCACCGGGAGCTACGAGCAGTACTTC. Its translation is CATGSYEQYF.

The rearrangement joins TRBV6-6 to TRBJ1-2; no reliable D call. This CDR3 has 15 residues. Looked up from germline, CDR1 is MNHNY and CDR2 is SVGAGI (reference sequence). Deletions cut 3 bases from V and 8 bases from J, with 19 bases between. The CDR3 nucleotides are TGTGCCAGCAGTTATGTTGGGGAGGTCCCCAGGGGCTACACCTTC. This encodes CASSYVGEVPRGYTF.

The chain employs TRBV10-3 and TRBJ2-2; D tentatively fits TRBD1 or TRBD2 (5 bases each). This CDR3 comprises 16 residues. The germline V gene has CDR1 ENHRY and CDR2 SYGVKD. Trimming shortened V by 3 bases and J by 4 bases, and 15 bases separated the two germline ends. The DNA of the CDR3 is TGTGCCATCAGTGAAGGGGTCCCGCGGGTCACCGGGGAGCTGTTTTTT. Translated: CAISEGVPRVTGELFF.

V and J are TRBV15 and TRBJ2-2, with D tentatively TRBD2 (5 bases). The CDR3 is 13 amino acids. Trimming stripped 8 bases from V and 3 bases from J, with 10 bases between. From germline, CDR1 is LNHNV and CDR2 YYDKDF (reference sequence). In DNA form, the CDR3 reads TGTGCCACCGCGAAGCGGTACACCGGGGAGCTGTTTTTT. Amino acid sequence: CATAKRYTGELFF.

The rearrangement uses TRBV5-1 and TRBJ2-7; D is possibly TRBD1 (5 bases). Trimming removed 2 bases from V and 2 bases from J, with 11 bases in between. Germline CDR1 SGHRS, CDR2 YFSETQ. The CDR3 is 14 residues long. The CDR3 region is CASSLGRGPYEQYF. The CDR3, as DNA: TGCGCCAGCAGCTTAGGAAGGGGCCCCTACGAGCAGTACTTC.

The chain has TRBV7-8 and TRBJ2-3; D tentatively fits TRBD1 or TRBD2 (5 bases each). The CDR3 sequence is 15 residues long. The ends were cut back, 5 bases at V and 4 bases at J, with 16 bases in the middle. The germline gives CDR1 SGHVS, CDR2 FQNEAQ. In nucleotides, the CDR3 is TGTGCCAGCAGCAGGAGTGGGGGTCGCTCAGATACGCAGTATTTT. Translation: CASSRSGGRSDTQYF.

This clone showed up just once. This chain links TRBV24-1 with TRBJ2-3, with TRBD2 identical over 7 bases. The CDR3 covers 15 residues. Trimming removed 1 base from V and 2 bases from J; junction bases left unmatched: 2. Germline values: CDR1 KGHDR, CDR2 SFDVKD. This CDR3 is CATSDLAGSTDTQYF. The CDR3 DNA reads as TGTGCCACCAGTGATTTAGCGGGGTCCACAGATACGCAGTATTTT.

This chain uses TRBV7-2 with TRBJ2-7; D may be TRBD1 (5 bases). Deletions cut 0 bases from V and 0 bases from J, with 12 bases between. The CDR3 totals 16 residues. Germline-derived CDR1 and CDR2 are SGHTA and FQGNSA. CDR3 sequence (DNA): TGTGCCAGCAGCTTAGCGCCCACAGGTTTCTCCTACGAGCAGTACTTC. Protein: CASSLAPTGFSYEQYF.

This sequence joins TRBV5-1 and TRBJ2-7, with TRBD1 matching over 9 bases. After removal of 4 bases from V and 3 bases from J, the junction contained 11 bases not matched to a gene. The germline V gene has CDR1 SGHRS and CDR2 YFSETQ. The CDR3 runs to 16 residues. As DNA, the CDR3 is TGCGCCAGCAGCCGGAGCCCCGGGACAGGGATCTACGAGCAGTACTTC. This codes for CASSRSPGTGIYEQYF.

This chain links TRBV5-1 with TRBJ2-3, with D uncertain. V lost 0 bases, J lost 0 bases, and 11 bases lay in between. Germline V lookup: CDR1 SGHRS, CDR2 YFSETQ. The CDR3 has 16 amino acids. The CDR3 is CASSLGQASSTDTQYF. DNA for the CDR3: TGCGCCAGCAGCTTGGGGCAGGCCTCTAGCACAGATACGCAGTATTTT.

Worth noting for this clone: One end of the junction does not line up with germline, which may come from a read error. The CDR3 bases are TGTGCCAGCAGTGACTCCACGGGGGTTCGAGGCTACACCTTC. It encodes CASSDSTGVRGYTF. The chain joins TRBV6-5 to TRBJ1-2, with D maybe TRBD1 (5 bases). The CDR3 consists of 14 residues. Germline CDR1 is MNHEY and CDR2 is SVGAGI.

The chain carries TRBV24-1 and TRBJ1-1, with D unclear. The CDR3 is 13 residues long. The V end lost 4 bases, the J end lost 6 bases, and 11 bases lay between the germline ends. Germline-derived CDR1 and CDR2 are KGHDR and SFDVKD. CDR3 bases: TGTGCCACCAGTGACGCCCTGGGCGCTGAAGCTTTCTTT. It specifies CATSDALGAEAFF.

The chain joins TRBV9 to TRBJ1-1, with D unclear. Per germline, CDR1 SGDLS and CDR2 YYNGEE. This CDR3 is 17 amino acids long. The V end lost 0 bases, the J end lost 3 bases, and 18 bases lay between the germline ends. CDR3 protein: CASSVEGRLQIHTEAFF. The CDR3 DNA reads as TGTGCCAGCAGCGTAGAGGGTAGGCTTCAGATACACACTGAAGCTTTCTTT. The full variable domain, rest sourced from reference TRBV9 and TRBJ1-1, is DSGVTQTPKHLITATGQRVTLRCSPRSGDLSVYWYQQSLDQGLQFLIQYYNGEERAKGNILERFSAQQFPDLHSELNLSSLELGDSALYFCASSVEGRLQIHTEAFFGQGTRLTVV.